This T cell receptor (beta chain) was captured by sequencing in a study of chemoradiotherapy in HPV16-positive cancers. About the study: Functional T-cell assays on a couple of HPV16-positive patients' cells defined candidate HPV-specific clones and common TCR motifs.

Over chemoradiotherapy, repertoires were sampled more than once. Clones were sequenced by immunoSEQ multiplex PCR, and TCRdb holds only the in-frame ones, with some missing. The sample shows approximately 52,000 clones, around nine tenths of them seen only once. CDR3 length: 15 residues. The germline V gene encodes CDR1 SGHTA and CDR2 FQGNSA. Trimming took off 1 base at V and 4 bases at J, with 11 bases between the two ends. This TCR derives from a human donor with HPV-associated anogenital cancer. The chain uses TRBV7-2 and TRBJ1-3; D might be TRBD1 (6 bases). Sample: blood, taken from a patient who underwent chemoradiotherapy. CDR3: CASSLVLGGGNTIYF. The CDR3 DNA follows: TGTGCCAGCAGCTTAGTATTGGGGGGCGGAAACACCATATATTTT.